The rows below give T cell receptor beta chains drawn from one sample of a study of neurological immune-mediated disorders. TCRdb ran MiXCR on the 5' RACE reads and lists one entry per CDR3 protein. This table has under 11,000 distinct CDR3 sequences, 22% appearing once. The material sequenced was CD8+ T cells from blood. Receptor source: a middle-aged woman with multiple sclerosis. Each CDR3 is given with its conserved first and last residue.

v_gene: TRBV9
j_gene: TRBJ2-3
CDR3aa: CASSVGRTDTQYF

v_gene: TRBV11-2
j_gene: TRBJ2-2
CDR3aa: CASSLIQGYTGELFF

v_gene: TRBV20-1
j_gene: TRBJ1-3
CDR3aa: CSAIEQGAGNTIYF

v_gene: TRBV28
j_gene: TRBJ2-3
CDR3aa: CASSTRDSRSTDTQYF

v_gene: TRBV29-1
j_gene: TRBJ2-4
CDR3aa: CSVVQGPKNTQYF

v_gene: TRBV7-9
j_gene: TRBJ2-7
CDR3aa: CASSFQGAYEQYF

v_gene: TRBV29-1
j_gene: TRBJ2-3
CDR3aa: CSVDADESTDTQYF

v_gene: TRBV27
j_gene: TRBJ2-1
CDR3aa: CASSRRGLYNEQFF

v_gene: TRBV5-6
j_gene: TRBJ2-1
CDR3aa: CASSLFGVAGAYNEQFF

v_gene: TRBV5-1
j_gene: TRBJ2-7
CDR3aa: CASGVGDAYEQYF

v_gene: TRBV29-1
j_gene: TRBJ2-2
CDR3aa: CSVSRYTGELFF

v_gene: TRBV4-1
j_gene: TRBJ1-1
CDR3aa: CASSQDPLRTEAFF

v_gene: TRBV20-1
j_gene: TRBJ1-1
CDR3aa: CSARELGSVTEAFF

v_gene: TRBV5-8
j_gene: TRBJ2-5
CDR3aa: CASSWVGTDQETQYF

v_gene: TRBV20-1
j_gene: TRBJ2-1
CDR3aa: CSARVAPSTNEQFF

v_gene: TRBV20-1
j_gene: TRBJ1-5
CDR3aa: CSAREGGVGQPQHF

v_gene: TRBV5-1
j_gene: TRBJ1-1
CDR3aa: CASSRQDLGNTEAFF

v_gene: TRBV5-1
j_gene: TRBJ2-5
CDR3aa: CASSIEGQAGKTQYF

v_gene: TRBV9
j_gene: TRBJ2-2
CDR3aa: CASSPGTTGELFF

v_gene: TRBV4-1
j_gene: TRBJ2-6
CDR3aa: CASSQDWGKAGANVLTF

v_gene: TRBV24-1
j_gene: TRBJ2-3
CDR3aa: CATSDYITDTQYF

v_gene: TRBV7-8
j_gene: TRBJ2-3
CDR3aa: CASSLTVRGTQYF

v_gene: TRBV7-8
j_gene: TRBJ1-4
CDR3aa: CASSLGSRAGEKLFF